This passage covers 4 T cell receptor beta chains from one sample sequenced in a study of T cells after posttransplantation cyclophosphamide. Data came from immunoSEQ multiplex PCR; TCRdb stores just in-frame clones and leaves some out. Of around 30,000 clones listed, 70% to 90% are singletons. Source material: PBMCs. The receptors here all came from a woman aged 40 to 49 with a blood cancer, CMV-positive, and with a related stem cell donor.

The chain combines TRBV4-1 with TRBJ2-3; 8 nucleotides match TRBD1. Germline-derived CDR1 and CDR2 are MGHRA and YSYEKL. The trim removed 0 bases at V and 3 bases at J, leaving 14 bases unmatched. The CDR3 runs to 19 residues. CDR3: CASSQDHRRGTGATDTQYF. The CDR3 DNA reads as TGCGCCAGCAGCCAAGATCATCGTAGGGGGACAGGTGCTACAGATACGCAGTATTTT.

CDR3: CASRGQGGFTDTQYF. DNA for the CDR3: TGTGCCAGCAGGGGGCAGGGAGGGTTCACAGATACGCAGTATTTT. The chain joins TRBV2 to TRBJ2-3; 7 bases line up with TRBD2. V shed 6 bases, J shed 2 bases, and the junction held 8 bases outside the gene matches. The CDR3 runs to 15 residues. Germline V CDR1 and CDR2: SNHLY, FYNNEI.

This chain uses TRBV7-6 with TRBJ1-4; tentative D call: TRBD1 (5 bases). This CDR3 contains 15 residues. The V and J ends lost 4 bases and 8 bases respectively, with 17 bases between them. Germline values: CDR1 SGHVS, CDR2 FNYEAQ. The CDR3 nucleotides read TGTGCCAGCAGCTCCTCAGGGTTATATGGGGAAAAACTGTTTTTT. Translating it yields CASSSSGLYGEKLFF.

The V call is TRBV6-5, the J call TRBJ1-1; no clear D. Germline loops: CDR1 MNHEY, CDR2 SVGAGI. This CDR3 comprises 14 residues. Trimming took 2 bases from V and 2 from J, leaving 9 bases between them. The CDR3 DNA reads TGTGCCAGCAGTTACAATAATCTTAACACTGAAGCTTTCTTT. Translation gives CASSYNNLNTEAFF.